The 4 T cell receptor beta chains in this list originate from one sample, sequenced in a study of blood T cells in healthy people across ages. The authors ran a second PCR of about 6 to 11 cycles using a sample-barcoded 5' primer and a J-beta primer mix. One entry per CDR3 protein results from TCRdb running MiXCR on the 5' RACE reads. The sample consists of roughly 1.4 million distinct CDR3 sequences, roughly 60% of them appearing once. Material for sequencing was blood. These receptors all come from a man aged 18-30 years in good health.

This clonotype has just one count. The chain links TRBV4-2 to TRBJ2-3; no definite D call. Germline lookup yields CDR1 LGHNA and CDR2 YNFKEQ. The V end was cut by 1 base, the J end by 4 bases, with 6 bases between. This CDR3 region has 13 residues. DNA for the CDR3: TGTGCCAGCAGCCAAGGATGGGCAGATACGCAGTATTTT. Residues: CASSQGWADTQYF.

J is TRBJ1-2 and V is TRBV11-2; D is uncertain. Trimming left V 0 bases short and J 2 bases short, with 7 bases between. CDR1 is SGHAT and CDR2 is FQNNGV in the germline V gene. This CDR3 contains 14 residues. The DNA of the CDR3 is TGTGCCAGCAGCTTAGATCCCCAGAACTATGGCTACACCTTC. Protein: CASSLDPQNYGYTF.

The CDR3 bases are TGCGCCAGCAGCCATTCCAGAAATGAGCAGTTCTTC. Translation gives CASSHSRNEQFF. V usage is TRBV4-1 and J usage is TRBJ2-1; no firm D call. The CDR3 is made up of 12 amino acids. The germline V gene has CDR1 MGHRA and CDR2 YSYEKL. Deletions cut 3 bases from V and 7 bases from J, with 7 bases between.

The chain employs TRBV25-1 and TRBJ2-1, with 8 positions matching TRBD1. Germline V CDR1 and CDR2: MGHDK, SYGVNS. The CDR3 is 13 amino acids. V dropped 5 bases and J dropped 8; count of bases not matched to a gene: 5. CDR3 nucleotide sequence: TGTGCCAGCAGTCAGGGGGCTAGGGATGAGCAGTTCTTC. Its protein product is CASSQGARDEQFF.